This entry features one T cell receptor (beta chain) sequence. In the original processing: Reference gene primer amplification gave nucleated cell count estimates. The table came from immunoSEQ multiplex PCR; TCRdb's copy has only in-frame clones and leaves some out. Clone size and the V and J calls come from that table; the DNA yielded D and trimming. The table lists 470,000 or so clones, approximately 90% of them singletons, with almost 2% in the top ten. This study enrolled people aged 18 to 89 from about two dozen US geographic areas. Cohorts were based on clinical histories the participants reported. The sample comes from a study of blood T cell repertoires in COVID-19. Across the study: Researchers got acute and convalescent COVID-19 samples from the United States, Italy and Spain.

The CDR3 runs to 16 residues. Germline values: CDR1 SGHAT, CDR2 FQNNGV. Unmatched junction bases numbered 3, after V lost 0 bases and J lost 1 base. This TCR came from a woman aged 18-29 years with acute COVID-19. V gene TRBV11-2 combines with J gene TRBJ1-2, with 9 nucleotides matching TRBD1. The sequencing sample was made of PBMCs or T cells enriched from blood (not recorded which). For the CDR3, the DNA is TGTGCCAGCAGCTTAGAGCCGACAGGGGGTAACTATGGCTACACCTTC. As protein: CASSLEPTGGNYGYTF. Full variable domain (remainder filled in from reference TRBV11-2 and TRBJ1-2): EAGVAQSPRYKIIEKRQSVAFWCNPISGHATLYWYQQILGQGPKLLIQFQNNGVVDDSQLPKDRFSAERLKGVDSTLKIQPAKLEDSAVYLCASSLEPTGGNYGYTFGSGTRLTVV.